Shown below are 19 T cell receptor beta chains from a single sample sequenced in a study of spatial heterogeneity in lung cancer. The antigens for these receptors are not known. Overall study results and limits: Expanded intratumoral alpha and beta TCR counts tracked tumor mutation counts.

As for time point: sample taken at primary tumor resection. TCRdb processed the 5' RACE reads anew with MiXCR; each CDR3 protein has one entry. Altogether about 5,300 distinct CDR3 sequences are present, 7.4% being singletons, with the ten largest covering about 41%. The starting material was lung tumor tissue, obtained at surgery. These receptor sequences come from a male donor with early-stage non-small cell lung cancer.

This clonotype counts as large. This rearrangement joins TRBV27 to TRBJ2-3; weak D call: TRBD1 (6 bases). Germline V lookup: CDR1 MNHEY, CDR2 SMNVEV (reference sequence). Trimming pared 3 bases from V and 2 bases from J, leaving 9 bases between. The CDR3 extends over 14 amino acids. The CDR3 reads CASSLTGHTDTQYF. Here the CDR3 DNA reads TGTGCCAGCAGTTTGACAGGCCACACAGATACGCAGTATTTT.

This sequence joins TRBV5-5 and TRBJ1-6; tentatively, D is TRBD1 (6 bases). V lost 4 bases, J lost 0 bases, and 8 bases lay in between. The CDR3 runs to 15 residues. Germline values: CDR1 SGHKS, CDR2 YYEKEE (reference sequence). The CDR3 loop reads CASSPTGSYNSPLHF. As DNA, the CDR3 is TGTGCCAGCAGCCCGACAGGCTCCTATAATTCACCCCTCCACTTT.

In its sample, this clonotype was seen many times. V and J are TRBV28 and TRBJ2-5, with D possibly matching TRBD1 (5 bases). This CDR3 has 17 amino acids. Per the germline V gene, CDR1 is MDHEN and CDR2 is SYDVKM. The ends were cut back, 5 bases at V and 5 bases at J, with 24 bases in the middle. The CDR3 DNA is TGTGCCAGCAGTGGACCTACGGGCGGACAAGGGATGGAGACCCAGTACTTC. It is translated as CASSGPTGGQGMETQYF.

The chain combines TRBV28 with TRBJ1-3; the D is unclear. V lost 6 bases, J lost 0 bases, and 9 bases lay in between. In germline, CDR1 is MDHEN, CDR2 SYDVKM. The CDR3 covers 14 residues. The CDR3 spells CASRWGNSGNTIYF. Here the CDR3 DNA reads TGTGCCAGCAGGTGGGGAAACTCTGGAAACACCATATATTTT.

This clonotype is medium-sized by share. The gene calls are TRBV7-9 and TRBJ2-5; D is uncertain. Trimming shortened V by 5 bases and J by 5 bases, and 12 bases separated the two germline ends. The CDR3 has 13 amino acids. Germline V gene lookup returns CDR1 SEHNR and CDR2 FQNEAQ (reference sequence). The CDR3 DNA sequence: TGTGCCAGCAGCCCGTCTGGGATTGAGACCCAGTACTTC. This translates into CASSPSGIETQYF.

This clonotype has ten or more counts. This rearrangement joins TRBV5-4 to TRBJ2-5; D unclear. V gave up 4 bases and J gave up 0 bases, with 7 bases separating them. The CDR3 sequence is 13 residues long. The germline CDR1 and CDR2 sequences are SGHNT and YYREEE (reference sequence). The CDR3 DNA reads TGTGCCAGCAGCCAGATCCACCAAGAGACCCAGTACTTC. Translated, it gives CASSQIHQETQYF.

This chain connects TRBV7-9 to TRBJ1-2; D unclear. V lost 5 bases and J lost 5, with 9 bases in between. Germline-derived CDR1 and CDR2 are SEHNR and FQNEAQ (reference sequence). The CDR3 covers 12 residues. The CDR3: CASSGSGYGYTF. For the CDR3, the DNA is TGTGCCAGCAGCGGTTCGGGTTATGGCTACACCTTC.

This clonotype was observed many times. The rearrangement joins TRBV28 to TRBJ1-6, with D hard to call. Trimming took 7 bases from V and 7 from J, leaving 8 bases between them. This CDR3 has 12 residues. CDR1 and CDR2 (germline): MDHEN, SYDVKM. The CDR3 here is CASTAGNSPLHF. The CDR3 DNA reads as TGTGCCAGCACAGCGGGGAATTCACCCCTCCACTTT.

In this sample, this clonotype turned up many times. V and J are TRBV20-1 and TRBJ2-2; D is possibly TRBD1 or TRBD2 (5 bases each). The CDR3 runs 14 residues. Trimming removed 3 bases at V and 6 bases at J, with 14 bases between. Germline CDR1 and CDR2: DFQATT and SNEGSKA (reference sequence). DNA of the CDR3: TGCAGTGCTAGTGTGGGGGTGGAGGCCGGGGAGCTGTTTTTT. Its translation: CSASVGVEAGELFF.

Turning to this clonotype: Just one base apart from a much larger clone, this may be a read error. The rearrangement links TRBV5-1 to TRBJ2-7; TRBD2 matches at 9 bases. CDR1 is SGHRS, CDR2 YFSETQ, per germline. This CDR3 is built from 14 residues. The CDR3 reads CPSSFSGRTYEQYF. CDR3 DNA: TGCCCCAGCAGCTTTAGCGGGAGAACGTACGAGCAGTACTTC.

This chain uses TRBV19 with TRBJ1-5, with 8 bases aligning to TRBD1. The CDR3 covers 14 residues. The V gene's germline CDR1 is LNHDA and CDR2 SQIVND (reference sequence). Trimming removed 7 bases from V and 7 bases from J; junction bases left unmatched: 9. CDR3 sequence (DNA): TGTGCCAGTAAGGGAGGACAGGGCGGGCAGCCCCAGCATTTT. This translates into CASKGGQGGQPQHF.

The sample holds a few counts of this clonotype. The gene calls are TRBV12-3 or TRBV12-4 and TRBJ1-2; tentatively, D is TRBD1 (5 bases). This CDR3 has 14 amino acids. The germline V and J ends were trimmed by 6 bases and 4 bases, with 15 bases remaining between them. The CDR3 protein is CASSPWGRAYGYTF. For the CDR3, the DNA is TGTGCCAGCAGCCCTTGGGGCAGGGCCTATGGCTACACCTTC.

The J gene is TRBJ2-1, the V gene TRBV20-1, with 9 bases fitting TRBD2. The J segment lost 3 bases and the V segment lost 6 bases, leaving 6 bases of the junction unmatched. The CDR3 runs to 14 residues. From germline, CDR1 is DFQATT and CDR2 SNEGSKA (reference sequence). The CDR3 loop reads CSAPAGGHYNEQFF. The CDR3, as DNA: TGCAGTGCGCCAGCGGGAGGACACTACAATGAGCAGTTCTTC.

This clonotype is termed medium-sized. The chain recombines TRBV28 with TRBJ1-6; no clear D. This CDR3 comprises 15 residues. Germline V gene lookup returns CDR1 MDHEN and CDR2 SYDVKM. V dropped 3 bases and J dropped 6 bases, with 12 bases sitting between them. CDR3 loop: CASSFGSVTNSPLHF. The CDR3 bases are TGTGCCAGCAGTTTTGGCTCCGTCACTAATTCACCCCTCCACTTT.

This clonotype was recorded only once. The chain employs TRBV28 and TRBJ2-5; 7 bases align to TRBD2. J was trimmed by 4 bases and V by 2 bases; bases with no gene match: 4. This CDR3 region has 14 residues. CDR1 is MDHEN, CDR2 SYDVKM, per germline. The CDR3 nucleotides are TGTGCCAGCAGTTTAAGGACTAGATTAGAGACCCAGTACTTC. Protein sequence: CASSLRTRLETQYF.

J is TRBJ2-5 and V is TRBV5-1, with 9 bases fitting TRBD1. After removal of 4 bases from V and 4 bases from J, the junction contained 8 bases not matched to a gene. Germline CDR1 reads SGHRS; CDR2 reads YFSETQ. CDR3 size: 15 residues. The CDR3 here is CASSRAGQGIETQYF. The CDR3 nucleotides are TGCGCCAGCAGCCGGGCCGGACAGGGGATAGAGACCCAGTACTTC.

This clonotype showed up many times. The chain couples TRBV2 to TRBJ1-2; 9 nucleotides agree with TRBD1. The trim removed 8 bases at V and 3 bases at J, leaving 7 bases unmatched. Germline lookup yields CDR1 SNHLY and CDR2 FYNNEI. CDR3 length: 14 amino acids. The CDR3, as DNA: TGTGCCAGCCAAGGGACAGGGCGGGACTATGGCTACACCTTC. Its translation is CASQGTGRDYGYTF. Looking up the rest from reference TRBV2 and TRBJ1-2 gives the full variable domain: EPEVTQTPSHQVTQMGQEVILRCVPISNHLYFYWYRQILGQKVEFLVSFYNNEISEKSEIFDDQFSVERPDGSNFTLKIRSTKLEDSAMYFCASQGTGRDYGYTFGSGTRLTVV.

This clonotype was recorded at least ten times. The chain is built from TRBV20-1 and TRBJ2-1; 15 bases are a match to TRBD2. The CDR3 has 13 amino acids. V was pared by 6 bases and J by 9 bases, with 3 bases of the junction left unmatched. Germline V CDR1 and CDR2: DFQATT, SNEGSKA (reference sequence). CDR3 in amino acids: CSARTSGRGEQFF. In DNA, the CDR3 is TGCAGTGCCCGGACTAGCGGGAGGGGTGAGCAGTTCTTC.

This rearrangement joins TRBV28 to TRBJ1-2, with D maybe TRBD1 (5 bases). V dropped 0 bases and J dropped 11 bases, with 16 bases sitting between them. Per the germline V gene, CDR1 is MDHEN and CDR2 is SYDVKM. This CDR3 region has 14 residues. The CDR3 nucleotides are TGTGCCAGCAGTTTATGGCAGGGCCGAGGGGAGTACACCTTC. Translating it yields CASSLWQGRGEYTF.